The 26 T cell receptor beta chains below were found in one sample sequenced in a study of cytomegalovirus exposure and HLA in healthy donors (dated by TCRdb to the late 2010s). Preparation of the library involved the immunoSEQ multiplex PCR assay. A mixture of 60 forward primers for TCR Vbeta segments and 13 reverse primers for TCR Jbeta segments was used in the multiplex PCR. TCRdb holds this immuneACCESS table with in-frame rearrangements only. Some clones are missing; in checked studies, unresolved V genes explain under half, and the rest has no known cause. This sample is represented by 98,000 or so clones; roughly three quarters of them were singletons. The ten most abundant clones make up approximately 7.7% of the sample. Material: PBMCs. The receptors derive from a female donor in good health and CMV-seronegative.

The V call is TRBV14, the J call TRBJ1-3; no definite D call. Trimming removed 4 bases at V and 2 bases at J, with 15 bases between. The CDR3 loop spans 16 amino acids. CDR1 is SGHDN, CDR2 FVKESK, per germline. CDR3 protein: CASSLSGLPTGNTIYF. The DNA of the CDR3 is TGTGCCAGCAGCCTGAGTGGGCTTCCAACTGGAAACACCATATATTTT. Complete variable domain (other parts from reference TRBV14 and TRBJ1-3): EAGVTQFPSHSVIEKGQTVTLRCDPISGHDNLYWYRRVMGKEIKFLLHFVKESKQDESGMPNNRFLAERTGGTYSTLKVQPAELEDSGVYFCASSLSGLPTGNTIYFGEGSWLTVV.

The V and J genes are TRBV6-5 and TRBJ2-1; TRBD2 aligns across 9 bases. This CDR3 has 15 amino acids. Unmatched junction bases numbered 8, after V lost 2 bases and J lost 9 bases. In germline, CDR1 is MNHEY, CDR2 SVGAGI. DNA of the CDR3: TGTGCCAGCAGTTACGGGTCTAGCGGGACCCGTGAGCAGTTCTTC. Its translation: CASSYGSSGTREQFF.

V usage is TRBV27 and J usage is TRBJ2-1, with 10 bases aligning to TRBD2. This CDR3 has 19 amino acids. Germline V gene data show CDR1 as MNHEY and CDR2 as SMNVEV (reference sequence). The V segment lost 6 bases and the J segment 2 bases; nucleotides outside the gene matches: 16. Here the CDR3 DNA reads TGTGCCAGCAGAACATTATATCAAAGCGGGAGGGCCACCTACAATGAGCAGTTCTTC. This codes for CASRTLYQSGRATYNEQFF.

J is TRBJ2-7 and V is TRBV6-1, with D perhaps matching TRBD1 (6 bases). Germline CDR1 and CDR2: MNHNS and SASEGT. This CDR3 comprises 15 residues. V was pared by 8 bases and J by 1 base, with 18 bases between. The chain's CDR3 is CASRSTGFSSYEQYF. CDR3 DNA sequence: TGTGCCAGCCGGAGCACAGGGTTCTCTTCCTACGAGCAGTACTTC.

This sequence joins TRBV6-1 and TRBJ2-7; no firm D call. The CDR3 is made up of 12 amino acids. Between the trimmed V and J ends, which lost 5 bases and 4 bases, there was a span of 9 bases. The germline gives CDR1 MNHNS, CDR2 SASEGT. The CDR3 bases are TGTGCCAGCAGTCTCGACGGGTACGAGCAGTACTTC. Its translation: CASSLDGYEQYF.

This chain links TRBV9 with TRBJ2-3; 10 nucleotides align to TRBD2. This CDR3 spans 17 amino acids. CDR1 SGDLS and CDR2 YYNGEE come from the germline V gene. The ends lost 1 base at V and 3 bases at J; junction bases unmatched: 8. The CDR3 reads CASSVTASGSLTDTQYF. The CDR3 nucleotides read TGTGCCAGCAGCGTAACCGCTAGCGGGAGTCTAACAGATACGCAGTATTTT.

This clone was seen a few times. The chain has TRBV2 and TRBJ1-6, with D perhaps TRBD1 (6 bases). The CDR3 has 14 amino acids. The V gene's germline CDR1 is SNHLY and CDR2 FYNNEI. The V and J ends lost 2 bases and 9 bases respectively, with 11 bases between them. This CDR3 is CASSEFGGSSPLHF. DNA of the CDR3: TGTGCCAGCAGTGAATTTGGGGGCTCTTCACCCCTCCACTTT.

The CDR3 region has the DNA TGTGCCAGCTCACCAGATGCGGGGACGTACTATGGCTACACCTTC. The encoded protein is CASSPDAGTYYGYTF. V and J are TRBV18 and TRBJ1-2; the D gene is possibly TRBD1 (5 bases). The germline V gene has CDR1 KGHSH and CDR2 LQKENI. This CDR3 region has 15 residues. Trimming shortened V by 2 bases and J by 3 bases, and 13 bases separated the two germline ends.

V is TRBV27 and J is TRBJ2-4; TRBD1 matches 7 bases. Germline CDR1 is MNHEY and CDR2 is SMNVEV (reference sequence). J was trimmed by 12 bases and V by 8 bases; bases with no gene match: 13. This CDR3 has 13 amino acids. DNA for the CDR3: TGTGCCAGCTCCGGGACAGCCGACCCCAATCAGTACTTC. It is translated as CASSGTADPNQYF.

V and J are TRBV6-1 and TRBJ2-5; 8 nucleotides agree with TRBD1. The DNA end lines up better with TRBJ2-7; the J call may be wrong. There are 14 residues in the CDR3. Germline assignment: CDR1 MNHNS and CDR2 SASEGT. CDR3: CASSIRDRPYEQYF. DNA for the CDR3: TGTGCCAGCAGTATAAGGGACAGGCCCTACGAGCAGTACTTC.

Worth noting for this clone: This sample also contains other DNA sequences that code for the same CDR3. This sequence joins TRBV2 and TRBJ1-4; D is possibly TRBD1 (5 bases). Per the germline V gene, CDR1 is SNHLY and CDR2 is FYNNEI. V lost 6 bases and J lost 3, with 11 bases in between. This CDR3 has 14 amino acids. As DNA, the CDR3 is TGTGCCAGCAGCCGGACGGGGGCTAATGAAAAACTGTTTTTT. It specifies CASSRTGANEKLFF.

The gene calls are TRBV11-2 and TRBJ2-4, with no clear D. This CDR3 contains 14 residues. V was shortened by 3 bases and J by 0 bases, with 6 bases between the two germline ends. Germline V lookup: CDR1 SGHAT, CDR2 FQNNGV. The CDR3 spells CASSFPIAKNIQYF. The CDR3 nucleotides read TGTGCCAGCAGCTTCCCCATAGCCAAAAACATTCAGTACTTC.

This chain joins TRBV19 and TRBJ2-2; tentative D call: TRBD2 (6 bases). Looked up from germline, CDR1 is LNHDA and CDR2 is SQIVND (reference sequence). The CDR3 is made up of 16 amino acids. Trimming left V 4 bases short and J 6 bases short, with 18 bases between. The CDR3 nucleotides read TGTGCCAGTAGTACAGCTTACGGGGGATCGGCCGGGGAGCTGTTTTTT. Translation gives CASSTAYGGSAGELFF.

The J gene is TRBJ1-2, the V gene TRBV27; D remains ambiguous. From germline, CDR1 is MNHEY and CDR2 SMNVEV (reference sequence). With 3 bases removed from V and 5 bases from J, the gap between germline ends came to 16 bases. The CDR3 has 15 amino acids. The CDR3 sequence: CASSLLQSLPYGYTF. CDR3 coding DNA: TGTGCCAGCAGTTTGCTACAGTCCCTCCCTTATGGCTACACCTTC.

V gene TRBV7-9 combines with J gene TRBJ2-3; TRBD1 aligns across 8 bases. Germline CDR1 SEHNR, CDR2 FQNEAQ (reference sequence). The length of the CDR3 is 19 residues. Trimming at V came to 5 bases and at J to 0 bases, leaving 16 bases not matched to a gene. The CDR3 protein is CASSLERTGTLTSTDTQYF. The CDR3 DNA is TGTGCCAGCAGCCTCGAACGGACAGGGACGCTGACTAGCACAGATACGCAGTATTTT. Looking up the rest from reference TRBV7-9 and TRBJ2-3 gives the full variable domain: DTGVSQNPRHKITKRGQNVTFRCDPISEHNRLYWYRQTLGQGPEFLTYFQNEAQLEKSRLLSDRFSAERPKGSFSTLEIQRTEQGDSAMYLCASSLERTGTLTSTDTQYFGPGTRLTVL.

Written as DNA, the CDR3 is TGTGCCAGAAGCTTGGGGCGCGGGAGAGACTACAATGAGCAGTTCTTC. As protein: CARSLGRGRDYNEQFF. This chain links TRBV5-3 with TRBJ2-1; 7 nucleotides line up with TRBD2. TRBV5-3 is recorded as an ORF, its role being uncertain. Trimming at V came to 0 bases and at J to 3 bases, leaving 6 bases not matched to a gene. The CDR3 totals 16 residues.

This clone showed up just once. This sequence joins TRBV14 and TRBJ2-1, with 9 bases that match TRBD2. The CDR3 runs to 18 residues. CDR1 and CDR2 from the germline V gene are SGHDN and FVKESK. The V gene end was trimmed by 0 bases and the J gene end by 4 bases; junction bases not matched to a gene: 10. The CDR3 loop reads CASSQDSLAGPPYNEQFF. In nucleotides, the CDR3 is TGTGCCAGCAGCCAAGATAGTCTAGCGGGGCCCCCATACAATGAGCAGTTCTTC.

The genes are TRBV5-1 and TRBJ2-7; TRBD1 agrees at 7 bases. CDR1 and CDR2 from the germline V gene are SGHRS and YFSETQ. This CDR3 has 15 amino acids. V lost 2 bases to trimming and J lost 1 base; unmatched junction nucleotides: 6. The CDR3 sequence is CASSFTGTESYEQYF. For the CDR3, the DNA is TGCGCCAGCAGCTTCACCGGGACAGAATCCTACGAGCAGTACTTC. The full variable domain, its missing parts supplied by reference TRBV5-1 and TRBJ2-7, is KAGVTQTPRYLIKTRGQQVTLSCSPISGHRSVSWYQQTPGQGLQFLFEYFSETQRNKGNFPGRFSGRQFSNSRSEMNVSTLELGDSALYLCASSFTGTESYEQYFGPGTRLTVT.

This rearrangement joins TRBV27 to TRBJ1-1; a weak D match, TRBD1 (5 bases). The germline V gene encodes CDR1 MNHEY and CDR2 SMNVEV (reference sequence). This CDR3 region has 13 residues. V was pared by 7 bases and J by 1 base, with 10 bases between. This CDR3 is CASNSQGNTEAFF. The CDR3 DNA reads TGTGCCAGCAATTCTCAGGGGAACACTGAAGCTTTCTTT.

For the CDR3, the DNA is TGCGCCAGCAGAGGGATAAGGACAGCCGGGGAGCTGTTTTTT. This gives the protein CASRGIRTAGELFF. The chain has TRBV4-1 and TRBJ2-2, with a weak D call TRBD1 (6 bases). The CDR3 spans 14 residues. Germline V gene sequence: CDR1 MGHRA, CDR2 YSYEKL. V was cut by 6 bases and J by 6 bases, with 14 bases left in between.

The CDR3 DNA reads as TGTGCCAGCTCGCCCAGGGACTACGAGCAGTACTTC. Translation: CASSPRDYEQYF. The rearrangement links TRBV2 to TRBJ2-7, with D maybe TRBD1 (5 bases). V was trimmed by 8 bases and J by 3 bases, leaving 11 bases between them. The CDR3 runs 12 residues. Germline assignment: CDR1 SNHLY and CDR2 FYNNEI.

This clone was seen more than once but under ten times. V is TRBV6-5 and J is TRBJ2-4, with unresolved D. CDR1 is MNHEY, CDR2 SVGAGI, per germline. The CDR3 contains 11 residues. Trimming removed 2 bases at V and 8 bases at J, with 4 bases between. The CDR3 coding sequence is TGTGCCAGCAGTTACGGAGACATTCAGTACTTC. Translating gives CASSYGDIQYF.

The rearrangement uses TRBV18 and TRBJ2-7; D unresolved. Trimming shortened V by 0 bases and J by 4 bases, and 10 bases separated the two germline ends. Germline V gene sequence: CDR1 KGHSH, CDR2 LQKENI. The CDR3 consists of 14 residues. The CDR3: CASSPPSRGYEQYF. CDR3 bases: TGTGCCAGCTCACCACCCTCACGAGGATACGAGCAGTACTTC.

The gene calls are TRBV18 and TRBJ2-5; D ambiguous. The germline V gene encodes CDR1 KGHSH and CDR2 LQKENI. Between the trimmed V and J ends, which lost 3 bases and 13 bases, there was a span of 18 bases. The CDR3 length is 13 residues. The CDR3 DNA reads TGTGCCAGCTCACCGGCGGATCCCTCCGATGGGTACTTC. The encoded protein is CASSPADPSDGYF.

This chain links TRBV5-1 with TRBJ1-1, with TRBD1 as a possible D gene (5 bases). V was pared by 0 bases and J by 0 bases, with 6 bases between. The CDR3 has 14 amino acids. Germline CDR1 and CDR2: SGHRS and YFSETQ. The CDR3: CASSLEGMNTEAFF. CDR3 sequence (DNA): TGCGCCAGCAGCTTGGAGGGGATGAACACTGAAGCTTTCTTT. Together with reference TRBV5-1 and TRBJ1-1, the CDR3 gives the full variable domain: KAGVTQTPRYLIKTRGQQVTLSCSPISGHRSVSWYQQTPGQGLQFLFEYFSETQRNKGNFPGRFSGRQFSNSRSEMNVSTLELGDSALYLCASSLEGMNTEAFFGQGTRLTVV.

The J gene is TRBJ1-4, the V gene TRBV28, with 9 bases lining up with TRBD1. This CDR3 is built from 14 residues. The germline gives CDR1 MDHEN, CDR2 SYDVKM. J was trimmed by 5 bases and V by 5 bases; bases with no gene match: 3. CDR3 residues: CASSVTGGNEKLFF. The CDR3 nucleotides read TGTGCCAGCAGTGTTACAGGGGGCAATGAAAAACTGTTTTTT.